The 15 T cell receptor beta chains reported below all come from one sample, sequenced in a study of CD8+ T cells in alopecia areata. cDNA reverse transcribed from extracted RNA served as the sequencing template. Method: immunoSEQ multiplex PCR; TCRdb's copy keeps in-frame clones and lacks some. The sample contains over 9,000 clones, around 67% of which appear only once. It was from alopecia areata patients that lesional scalp punch biopsies and peripheral blood were collected. The sequenced sample was skin. Every receptor here comes from a human donor with alopecia areata.

This clone was seen once. This chain links TRBV5-4 with TRBJ2-7; TRBD2 might be the D (6 bases). The CDR3 length is 13 residues. V lost 4 bases to trimming and J lost 7 bases, with 15 bases between them. Germline CDR1 and CDR2: SGHNT and YYREEE (reference sequence). CDR3 in DNA: TGTGCCAGCAGCGGGGACCGGAGGGCTGAGCAGTACTTC. Protein product: CASSGDRRAEQYF.

The J gene is TRBJ2-7, the V gene TRBV7-9, with D unclear. V lost 5 bases and J lost 3, with 8 bases in between. Germline CDR1 is SEHNR and CDR2 is FQNEAQ (reference sequence). This CDR3 spans 12 amino acids. CDR3 nucleotide sequence: TGTGCCAGCAGCGATCGATACTACGAGCAGTACTTC. It yields the protein CASSDRYYEQYF. The full variable domain, with the rest looked up from reference TRBV7-9 and TRBJ2-7, is DTGVSQNPRHKITKRGQNVTFRCDPISEHNRLYWYRQTLGQGPEFLTYFQNEAQLEKSRLLSDRFSAERPKGSFSTLEIQRTEQGDSAMYLCASSDRYYEQYFGPGTRLTVT.

The chain joins TRBV7-3 to TRBJ2-3; D possibly uses TRBD1 or TRBD2 (5 bases each). The CDR3 loop spans 15 amino acids. Trimming cost V 1 base and J 5 bases, with 13 bases left between them. Looked up from germline, CDR1 is SGHTA and CDR2 is FQGTGA. Written as DNA, the CDR3 is TGTGCCAGCAGCTTAAGTGGGACGAAAGGAGATACGCAGTATTTT. Translated, it gives CASSLSGTKGDTQYF.

The CDR3 coding sequence is TGTGCCAGCAGCGCCATTTCGGGAGACGATTTAGCCGAGCAGTACTTC. This gives the protein CASSAISGDDLAEQYF. The chain combines TRBV9 with TRBJ2-7, with D possibly matching TRBD2 (6 bases). V was clipped by 3 bases and J by 6 bases, with 22 bases between them. Germline values: CDR1 SGDLS, CDR2 YYNGEE. This CDR3 is built from 16 residues. Full variable domain (rest looked up from reference TRBV9 and TRBJ2-7): DSGVTQTPKHLITATGQRVTLRCSPRSGDLSVYWYQQSLDQGLQFLIQYYNGEERAKGNILERFSAQQFPDLHSELNLSSLELGDSALYFCASSAISGDDLAEQYFGPGTRLTVT.

This clone has just a few counts. J is TRBJ2-7 and V is TRBV15; D remains unclear. CDR3 length: 13 amino acids. V gave up 2 bases and J gave up 2 bases, with 7 bases separating them. Germline-derived CDR1 and CDR2 are LNHNV and YYDKDF (reference sequence). CDR3 in DNA: TGTGCCACCAGCAGATGGGCTACCTACGAGCAGTACTTC. Translating it yields CATSRWATYEQYF. Full variable domain (rest looked up from reference TRBV15 and TRBJ2-7): DAMVIQNPRYQVTQFGKPVTLSCSQTLNHNVMYWYQQKSSQAPKLLFHYYDKDFNNEADTPDNFQSRRPNTSFCFLDIRSPGLGDTAMYLCATSRWATYEQYFGPGTRLTVT.

The chain joins TRBV28 to TRBJ1-2; 7 bases align to TRBD1. V shed 5 bases and J 8 bases; nucleotides not matched to a gene: 5. The V gene's germline CDR1 is MDHEN and CDR2 SYDVKM. CDR3 size: 12 residues. The CDR3 coding sequence is TGTGCCAGCAGTCCTAGGGACAGAGGCTACACCTTC. It encodes CASSPRDRGYTF.

The chain links TRBV7-9 to TRBJ2-1, with 16 bases identical to TRBD2. Per germline, CDR1 SEHNR and CDR2 FQNEAQ (reference sequence). Trimming at V came to 0 bases and at J to 7 bases, leaving 6 bases not matched to a gene. This CDR3 comprises 18 residues. CDR3 DNA: TGTGCCAGCAGCTTAGCGTTCCCGGGACTAGCGGGAGGGAATGAGCAGTTCTTC. Its translation: CASSLAFPGLAGGNEQFF.

Concerning this clone itself: The junction and the germline gene differ at one end; a read error may be behind it. The rearrangement uses TRBV9 and TRBJ2-1; D tentatively fits TRBD1 or TRBD2 (5 bases each). This CDR3 comprises 15 residues. CDR1 is SGDLS, CDR2 YYNGEE, per germline. CDR3 coding DNA: TGTGCCAGCAGCGCGGGGCCTAGCTCCCACAATGAGCAGTTCTTC. Residues: CASSAGPSSHNEQFF.

CDR3 sequence reads: CASRRGYINMGVGAYEQYF. DNA of the CDR3: TGTGCCAGCCGTAGAGGGTATATAAACATGGGAGTTGGTGCCTACGAGCAGTACTTC. This chain uses TRBV11-2 with TRBJ2-7; the D gene is possibly TRBD2 (5 bases). The CDR3 consists of 19 residues. The V and J ends lost 8 bases and 2 bases respectively, with 31 bases between them. Germline V gene sequence: CDR1 SGHAT, CDR2 FQNNGV.

V is TRBV5-1 and J is TRBJ1-1, with a weak D call TRBD1 (6 bases). V was trimmed by 4 bases and J by 3 bases, leaving 13 bases between them. Looked up from germline, CDR1 is SGHRS and CDR2 is YFSETQ. CDR3 length: 14 amino acids. Here the CDR3 reads CASSPGQWHTEAFF. The DNA for the CDR3 is TGCGCCAGCAGCCCTGGACAGTGGCACACTGAAGCTTTCTTT.

The chain carries TRBV28 and TRBJ1-5, with D uncertain. Trimming removed 1 base at V and 4 bases at J, with 5 bases between. The CDR3 runs to 13 residues. Germline V lookup: CDR1 MDHEN, CDR2 SYDVKM. This chain's CDR3 is CASSLFRNQPQHF. For the CDR3, the DNA is TGTGCCAGCAGTTTATTCAGAAATCAGCCCCAGCATTTT. The variable domain in full, completed from reference TRBV28 and TRBJ1-5, reads DVKVTQSSRYLVKRTGEKVFLECVQDMDHENMFWYRQDPGLGLRLIYFSYDVKMKEKGDIPEGYSVSREKKERFSLILESASTNQTSMYLCASSLFRNQPQHFGDGTRLSIL.

The gene calls are TRBV14 and TRBJ2-7; D perhaps matches TRBD2 (6 bases). CDR1 SGHDN and CDR2 FVKESK come from the germline V gene. The CDR3 loop spans 15 amino acids. Trimming stripped 4 bases from V and 3 bases from J, with 16 bases between. As DNA, the CDR3 is TGTGCCAGCAGCCCCTGGGACTTAGAGGGCTACGAGCAGTACTTC. Protein sequence: CASSPWDLEGYEQYF.

J is TRBJ2-3 and V is TRBV23-1, with 8 bases lining up with TRBD1. TRBV23-1 is classed as an ORF, of uncertain function. The CDR3 loop spans 13 amino acids. V shed 10 bases, J shed 1 base, and the junction held 4 bases outside the gene matches. CDR3 DNA sequence: TGCGCCAACAGGGGGGAGCGCACAGATACGCAGTATTTT. It specifies CANRGERTDTQYF.

The chain employs TRBV5-1 and TRBJ2-7, with 7 bases identical to TRBD1. V was clipped by 0 bases and J by 5 bases; unmatched bases: 5. This CDR3 region has 14 residues. From germline, CDR1 is SGHRS and CDR2 YFSETQ. The CDR3 bases are TGCGCCAGCAGCTTGGTTGGGACAGAGGACGAGCAGTACTTC. The encoded protein is CASSLVGTEDEQYF.

V gene TRBV15 combines with J gene TRBJ2-5; 7 bases align to TRBD1. The tail of the sequence fits TRBJ2-7 better, so the J call may be wrong. Germline values: CDR1 LNHNV, CDR2 YYDKDF (reference sequence). CDR3 size: 15 residues. For the CDR3, the DNA is TGTGCCACCAGCTTCGGGACAGCCACCTCCTACGAGCAGTACTTC. The encoded protein is CATSFGTATSYEQYF.